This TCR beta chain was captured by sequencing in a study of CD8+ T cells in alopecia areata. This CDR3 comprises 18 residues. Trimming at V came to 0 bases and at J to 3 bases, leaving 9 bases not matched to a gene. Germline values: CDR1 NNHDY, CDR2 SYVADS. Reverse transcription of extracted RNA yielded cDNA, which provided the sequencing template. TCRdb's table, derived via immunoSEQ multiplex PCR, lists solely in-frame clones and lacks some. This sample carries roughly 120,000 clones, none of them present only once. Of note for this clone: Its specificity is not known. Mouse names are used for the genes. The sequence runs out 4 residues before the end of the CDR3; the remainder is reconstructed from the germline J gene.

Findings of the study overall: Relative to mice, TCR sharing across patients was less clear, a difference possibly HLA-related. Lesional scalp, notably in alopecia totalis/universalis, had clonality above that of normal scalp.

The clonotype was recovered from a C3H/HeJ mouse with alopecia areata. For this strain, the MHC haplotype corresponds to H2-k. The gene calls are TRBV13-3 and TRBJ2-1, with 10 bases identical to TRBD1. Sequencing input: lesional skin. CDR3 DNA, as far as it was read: TGTGCCAGCAGTGATGAGGGGGACAGGGGAAGTCGCTATGCT. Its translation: CASSDEGDRGSRYA. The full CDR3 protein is CASSDEGDRGSRYAEQFF.